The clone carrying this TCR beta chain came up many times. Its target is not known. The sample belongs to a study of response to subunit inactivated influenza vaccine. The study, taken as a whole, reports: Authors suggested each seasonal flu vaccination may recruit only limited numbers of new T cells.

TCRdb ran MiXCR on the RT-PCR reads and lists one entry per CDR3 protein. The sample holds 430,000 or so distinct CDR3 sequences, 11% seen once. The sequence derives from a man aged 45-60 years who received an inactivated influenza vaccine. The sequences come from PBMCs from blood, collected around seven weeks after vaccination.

The CDR3 is CSARDTYKGAYNEQFF. In DNA, the CDR3 is TGCAGTGCTAGAGATACCTACAAGGGGGCCTACAATGAGCAGTTCTTC. The gene calls are TRBV20-1 and TRBJ2-1; D possibly corresponds to TRBD1 (6 bases). Germline V CDR1 and CDR2: DFQATT, SNEGSKA (reference sequence). V lost 0 bases and J 2 bases, leaving 14 bases between the germline ends. The CDR3 is made up of 16 amino acids.